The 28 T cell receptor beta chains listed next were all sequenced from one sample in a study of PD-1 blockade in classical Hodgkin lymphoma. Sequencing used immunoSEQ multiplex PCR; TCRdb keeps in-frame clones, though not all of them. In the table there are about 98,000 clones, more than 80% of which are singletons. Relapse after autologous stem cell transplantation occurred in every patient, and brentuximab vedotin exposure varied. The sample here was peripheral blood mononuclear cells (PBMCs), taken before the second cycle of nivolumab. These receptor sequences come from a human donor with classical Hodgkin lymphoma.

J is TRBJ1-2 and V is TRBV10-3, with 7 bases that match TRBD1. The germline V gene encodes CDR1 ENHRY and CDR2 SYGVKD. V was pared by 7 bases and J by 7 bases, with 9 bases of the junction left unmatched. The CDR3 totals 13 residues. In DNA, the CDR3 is TGTGCCATCATCCCGACAGGGCTTGCTGGCTACACCTTC. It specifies CAIIPTGLAGYTF.

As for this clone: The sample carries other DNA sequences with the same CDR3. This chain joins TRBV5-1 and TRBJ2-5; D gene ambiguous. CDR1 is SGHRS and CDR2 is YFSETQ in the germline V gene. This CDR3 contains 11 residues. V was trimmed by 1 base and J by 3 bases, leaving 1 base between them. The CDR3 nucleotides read TGCGCCAGCAGCTTGAAAGAGACCCAGTACTTC. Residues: CASSLKETQYF.

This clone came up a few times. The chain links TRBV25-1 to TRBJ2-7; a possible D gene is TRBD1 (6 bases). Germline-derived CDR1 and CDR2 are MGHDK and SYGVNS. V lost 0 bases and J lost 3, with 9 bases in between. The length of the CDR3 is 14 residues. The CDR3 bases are TGTGCCAGCAGTGAATACGGACAGAACTACGAGCAGTACTTC. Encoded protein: CASSEYGQNYEQYF.

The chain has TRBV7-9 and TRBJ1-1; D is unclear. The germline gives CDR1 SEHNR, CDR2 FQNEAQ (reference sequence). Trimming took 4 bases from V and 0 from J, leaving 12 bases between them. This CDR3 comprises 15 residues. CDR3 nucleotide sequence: TGTGCCAGCAGCTCTCGGGTCAGGATGAACACTGAAGCTTTCTTT. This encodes CASSSRVRMNTEAFF.

The CDR3 DNA reads as TGTGCCAGTAGTATACTAGCGGGAGTGGGACCAGAGACCCAGTACTTC. It yields the protein CASSILAGVGPETQYF. The rearrangement links TRBV19 to TRBJ2-5; 10 nucleotides line up with TRBD2. CDR1 is LNHDA and CDR2 is SQIVND in the germline V gene (reference sequence). The CDR3 runs to 16 residues. V was pared by 2 bases and J by 4 bases, with 7 bases of the junction left unmatched.

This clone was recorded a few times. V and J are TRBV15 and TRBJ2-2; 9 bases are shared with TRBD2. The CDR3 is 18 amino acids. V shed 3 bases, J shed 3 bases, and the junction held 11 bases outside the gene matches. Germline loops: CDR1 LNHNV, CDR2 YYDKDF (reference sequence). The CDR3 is CATSRGIVIAGDTGELFF. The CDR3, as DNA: TGTGCCACCAGCAGGGGGATTGTGATAGCGGGAGACACCGGGGAGCTGTTTTTT.

This CDR3 reads CASSPRLGLGQDEQFF. The DNA for the CDR3 is TGTGCCAGCAGTCCCAGGCTGGGCCTAGGTCAGGATGAGCAGTTCTTC. The gene calls are TRBV25-1 and TRBJ2-1; D gene uncertain. This CDR3 comprises 16 residues. CDR1 and CDR2 from the germline V gene are MGHDK and SYGVNS. V lost 5 bases, J lost 8 bases, and 22 bases lay in between.

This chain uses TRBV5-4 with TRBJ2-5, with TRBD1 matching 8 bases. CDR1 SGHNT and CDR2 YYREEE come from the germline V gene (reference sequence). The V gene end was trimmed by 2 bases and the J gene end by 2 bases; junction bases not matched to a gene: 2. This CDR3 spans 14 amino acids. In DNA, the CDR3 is TGTGCCAGCAGCTTCCAGGGGGCTCAAGAGACCCAGTACTTC. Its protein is CASSFQGAQETQYF.

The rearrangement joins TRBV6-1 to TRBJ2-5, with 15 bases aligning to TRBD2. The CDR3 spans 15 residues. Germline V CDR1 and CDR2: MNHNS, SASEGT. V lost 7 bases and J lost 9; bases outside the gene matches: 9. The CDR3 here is CASNPGTSGRWSQYF. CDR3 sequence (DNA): TGTGCCAGCAATCCCGGGACTAGCGGGAGGTGGTCCCAGTACTTC.

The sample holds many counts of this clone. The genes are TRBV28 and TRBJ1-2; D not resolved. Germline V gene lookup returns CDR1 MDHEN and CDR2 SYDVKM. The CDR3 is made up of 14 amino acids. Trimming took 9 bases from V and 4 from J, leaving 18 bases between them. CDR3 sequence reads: CASNKPPAIYGYTF. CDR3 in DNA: TGTGCCAGTAACAAACCCCCCGCCATCTATGGCTACACCTTC.

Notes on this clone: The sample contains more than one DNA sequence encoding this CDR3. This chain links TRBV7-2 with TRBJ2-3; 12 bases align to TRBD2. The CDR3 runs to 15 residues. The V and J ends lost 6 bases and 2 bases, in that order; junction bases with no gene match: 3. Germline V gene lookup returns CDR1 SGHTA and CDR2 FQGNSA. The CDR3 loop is CASSPSGRATDTQYF. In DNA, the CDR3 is TGTGCCAGCAGTCCTAGCGGGAGGGCCACAGATACGCAGTATTTT.

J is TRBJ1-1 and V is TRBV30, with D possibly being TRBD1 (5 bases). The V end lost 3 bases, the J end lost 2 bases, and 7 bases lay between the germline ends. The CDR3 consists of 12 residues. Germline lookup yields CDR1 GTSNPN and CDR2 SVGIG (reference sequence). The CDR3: CAWRGENTEAFF. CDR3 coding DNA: TGTGCCTGGAGAGGGGAAAACACTGAAGCTTTCTTT.

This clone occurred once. The CDR3 DNA reads as TGTGCCAGTAGTACCACAACCGGGATCGGGCCCCAGCATTTT. It specifies CASSTTTGIGPQHF. The chain has TRBV19 and TRBJ1-5; D unresolved. The V gene lost 4 bases and the J gene lost 9 bases, with 16 bases spanning the gap. The CDR3 loop spans 14 amino acids. Germline assignment: CDR1 LNHDA and CDR2 SQIVND (reference sequence). The variable domain in full, with the rest retrieved from reference TRBV19 and TRBJ1-5, is DGGITQSPKYLFRKEGQNVTLSCEQNLNHDAMYWYRQDPGQGLRLIYYSQIVNDFQKGDIAEGYSVSREKKESFPLTVTSAQKNPTAFYLCASSTTTGIGPQHFGDGTRLSIL.

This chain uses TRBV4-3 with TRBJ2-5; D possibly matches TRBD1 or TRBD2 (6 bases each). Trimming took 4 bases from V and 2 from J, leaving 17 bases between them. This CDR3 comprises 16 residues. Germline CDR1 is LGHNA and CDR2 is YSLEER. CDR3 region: CASSPVGGFLQETQYF. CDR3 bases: TGCGCCAGCAGCCCGGTGGGGGGCTTTTTACAAGAGACCCAGTACTTC.

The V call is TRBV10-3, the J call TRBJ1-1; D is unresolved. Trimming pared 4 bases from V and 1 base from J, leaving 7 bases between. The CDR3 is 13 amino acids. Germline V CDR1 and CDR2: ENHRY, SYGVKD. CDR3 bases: TGTGCCATCAGTGGCATCTCGAACACTGAAGCTTTCTTT. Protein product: CAISGISNTEAFF.

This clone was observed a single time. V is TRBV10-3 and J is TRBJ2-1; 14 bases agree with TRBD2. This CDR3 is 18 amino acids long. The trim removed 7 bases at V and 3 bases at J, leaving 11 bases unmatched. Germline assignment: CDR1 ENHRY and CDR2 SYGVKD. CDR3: CAIKDSGTSGGDYNEQFF. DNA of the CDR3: TGTGCCATCAAAGATTCCGGGACTAGCGGGGGTGACTACAATGAGCAGTTCTTC.

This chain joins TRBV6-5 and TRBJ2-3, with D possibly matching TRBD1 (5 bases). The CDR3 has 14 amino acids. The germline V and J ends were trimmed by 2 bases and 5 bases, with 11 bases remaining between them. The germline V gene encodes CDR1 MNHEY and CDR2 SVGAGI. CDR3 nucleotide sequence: TGTGCCAGCAGTTACAGGACAAGGGAAGATACGCAGTATTTT. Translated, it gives CASSYRTREDTQYF.

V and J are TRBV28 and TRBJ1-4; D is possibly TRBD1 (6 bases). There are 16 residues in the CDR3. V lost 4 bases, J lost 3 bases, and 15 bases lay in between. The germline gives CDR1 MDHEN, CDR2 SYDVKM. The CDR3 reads CASSSPTGISNEKLFF. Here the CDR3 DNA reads TGTGCCAGCAGTTCTCCTACAGGGATTTCTAATGAAAAACTGTTTTTT.

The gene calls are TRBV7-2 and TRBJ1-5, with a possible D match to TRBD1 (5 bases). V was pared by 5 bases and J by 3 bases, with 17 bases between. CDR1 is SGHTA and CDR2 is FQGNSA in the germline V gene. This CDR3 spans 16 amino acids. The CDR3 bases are TGTGCCAGCAGCCCAGACTTATCAGGGTCCAATCAGCCCCAGCATTTT. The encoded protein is CASSPDLSGSNQPQHF.

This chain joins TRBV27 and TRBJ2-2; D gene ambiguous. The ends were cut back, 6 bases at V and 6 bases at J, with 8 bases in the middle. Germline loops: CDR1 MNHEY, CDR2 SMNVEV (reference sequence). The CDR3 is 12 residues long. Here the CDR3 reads CASSLISGELFF. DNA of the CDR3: TGTGCCAGCAGCCTCATCTCCGGGGAGCTGTTTTTT.

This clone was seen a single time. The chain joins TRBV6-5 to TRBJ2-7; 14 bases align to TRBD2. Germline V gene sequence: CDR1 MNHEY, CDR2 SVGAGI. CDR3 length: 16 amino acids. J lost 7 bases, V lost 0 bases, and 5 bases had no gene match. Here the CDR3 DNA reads TGTGCCAGCAGTTACTCGACTAGCGGGAGGGCATGGGAGCAGTACTTC. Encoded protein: CASSYSTSGRAWEQYF.

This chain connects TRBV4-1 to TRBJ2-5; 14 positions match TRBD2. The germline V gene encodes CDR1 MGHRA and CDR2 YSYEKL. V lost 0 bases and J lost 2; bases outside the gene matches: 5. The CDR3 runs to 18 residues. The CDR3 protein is CASSQDPGLAGGQETQYF. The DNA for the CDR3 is TGCGCCAGCAGCCAAGACCCCGGACTAGCGGGAGGTCAAGAGACCCAGTACTTC.

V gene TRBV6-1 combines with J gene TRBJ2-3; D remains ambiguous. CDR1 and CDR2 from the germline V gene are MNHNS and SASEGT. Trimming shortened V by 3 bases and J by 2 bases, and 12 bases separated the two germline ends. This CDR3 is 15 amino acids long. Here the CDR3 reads CASSEARPLTDTQYF. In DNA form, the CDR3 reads TGTGCCAGCAGTGAGGCCCGGCCACTCACAGATACGCAGTATTTT.

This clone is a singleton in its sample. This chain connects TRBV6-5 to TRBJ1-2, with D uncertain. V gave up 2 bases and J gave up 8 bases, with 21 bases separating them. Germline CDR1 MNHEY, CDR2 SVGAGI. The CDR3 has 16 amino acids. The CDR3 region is CASSYGQEVALRGYTF. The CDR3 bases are TGTGCCAGCAGTTACGGGCAGGAGGTAGCCTTAAGGGGCTACACCTTC.

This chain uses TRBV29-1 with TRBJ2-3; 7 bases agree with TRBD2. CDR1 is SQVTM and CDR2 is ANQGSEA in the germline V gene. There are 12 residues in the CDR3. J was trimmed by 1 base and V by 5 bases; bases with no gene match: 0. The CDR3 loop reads CSVTSGTDTQYF. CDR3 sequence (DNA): TGCAGCGTTACTAGCGGCACAGATACGCAGTATTTT.

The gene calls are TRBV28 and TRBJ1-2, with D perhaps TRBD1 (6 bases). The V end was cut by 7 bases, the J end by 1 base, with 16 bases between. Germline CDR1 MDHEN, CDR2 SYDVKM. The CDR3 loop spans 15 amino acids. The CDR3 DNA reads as TGTGCCAGCATGGGAGTAGCAGGGGATAACTATGGCTACACCTTC. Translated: CASMGVAGDNYGYTF.

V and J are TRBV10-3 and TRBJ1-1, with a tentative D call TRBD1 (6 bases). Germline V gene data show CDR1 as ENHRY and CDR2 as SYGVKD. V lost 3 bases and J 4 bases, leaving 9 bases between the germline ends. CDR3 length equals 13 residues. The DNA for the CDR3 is TGTGCCATCAGTGACCAGGGGCTCACTGAAGCTTTCTTT. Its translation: CAISDQGLTEAFF.

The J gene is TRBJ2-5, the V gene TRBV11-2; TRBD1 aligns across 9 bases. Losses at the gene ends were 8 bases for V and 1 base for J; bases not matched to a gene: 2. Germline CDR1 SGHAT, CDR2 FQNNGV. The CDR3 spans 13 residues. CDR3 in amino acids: CASGQGRQETQYF. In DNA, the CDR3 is TGTGCCAGCGGACAGGGGCGCCAAGAGACCCAGTACTTC.